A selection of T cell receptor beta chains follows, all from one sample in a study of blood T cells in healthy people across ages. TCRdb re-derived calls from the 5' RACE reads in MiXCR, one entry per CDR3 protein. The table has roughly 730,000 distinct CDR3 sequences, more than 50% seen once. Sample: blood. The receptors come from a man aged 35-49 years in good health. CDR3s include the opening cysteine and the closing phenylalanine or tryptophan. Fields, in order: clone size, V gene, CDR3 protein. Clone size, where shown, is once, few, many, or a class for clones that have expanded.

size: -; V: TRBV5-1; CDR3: CASSPGQGIIQYF
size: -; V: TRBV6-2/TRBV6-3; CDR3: CASRDSSGSFKYEQYF
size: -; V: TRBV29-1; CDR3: CSARAHYNEQYF
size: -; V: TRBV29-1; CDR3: CSVAAIVAGGTDTQYF
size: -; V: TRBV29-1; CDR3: CSVGRSYNEQYF
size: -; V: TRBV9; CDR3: CASSPREGMGIYNEQYF
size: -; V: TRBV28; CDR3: CASSSSSTGLEYF
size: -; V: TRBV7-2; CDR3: CASSLYSSGTYEQYF
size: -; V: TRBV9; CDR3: CASSPDGSSYGYTF
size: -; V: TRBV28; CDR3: CASSRGVPTSKYQETQYF
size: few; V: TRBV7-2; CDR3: CASSTPAGTTPGANVLTF
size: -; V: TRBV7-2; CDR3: CASSQPWGSQETQYF
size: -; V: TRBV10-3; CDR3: CAIVGGGFTEAFF
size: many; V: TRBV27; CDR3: CASSRQLSYEQYF
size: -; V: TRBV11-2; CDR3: CASSLAPMGILRIYEQYF
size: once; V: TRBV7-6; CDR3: CASRPRGNGGYTF
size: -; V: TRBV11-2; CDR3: CASSLCIRGGPAKNIQYF
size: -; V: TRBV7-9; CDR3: CASSLILIDEQFF
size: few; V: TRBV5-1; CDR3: CASSLEGLGAKETQYF
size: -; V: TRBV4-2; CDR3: CASSQVGTSGPETQYF
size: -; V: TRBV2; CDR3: CASSDGLKGASEQFF
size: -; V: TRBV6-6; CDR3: CASSPTSGGTGELFF
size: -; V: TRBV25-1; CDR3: CASRWANYGYTF
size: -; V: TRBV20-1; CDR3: CSARDRLQGEETQYF
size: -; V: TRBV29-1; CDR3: CSGKGGVSYNEQYF